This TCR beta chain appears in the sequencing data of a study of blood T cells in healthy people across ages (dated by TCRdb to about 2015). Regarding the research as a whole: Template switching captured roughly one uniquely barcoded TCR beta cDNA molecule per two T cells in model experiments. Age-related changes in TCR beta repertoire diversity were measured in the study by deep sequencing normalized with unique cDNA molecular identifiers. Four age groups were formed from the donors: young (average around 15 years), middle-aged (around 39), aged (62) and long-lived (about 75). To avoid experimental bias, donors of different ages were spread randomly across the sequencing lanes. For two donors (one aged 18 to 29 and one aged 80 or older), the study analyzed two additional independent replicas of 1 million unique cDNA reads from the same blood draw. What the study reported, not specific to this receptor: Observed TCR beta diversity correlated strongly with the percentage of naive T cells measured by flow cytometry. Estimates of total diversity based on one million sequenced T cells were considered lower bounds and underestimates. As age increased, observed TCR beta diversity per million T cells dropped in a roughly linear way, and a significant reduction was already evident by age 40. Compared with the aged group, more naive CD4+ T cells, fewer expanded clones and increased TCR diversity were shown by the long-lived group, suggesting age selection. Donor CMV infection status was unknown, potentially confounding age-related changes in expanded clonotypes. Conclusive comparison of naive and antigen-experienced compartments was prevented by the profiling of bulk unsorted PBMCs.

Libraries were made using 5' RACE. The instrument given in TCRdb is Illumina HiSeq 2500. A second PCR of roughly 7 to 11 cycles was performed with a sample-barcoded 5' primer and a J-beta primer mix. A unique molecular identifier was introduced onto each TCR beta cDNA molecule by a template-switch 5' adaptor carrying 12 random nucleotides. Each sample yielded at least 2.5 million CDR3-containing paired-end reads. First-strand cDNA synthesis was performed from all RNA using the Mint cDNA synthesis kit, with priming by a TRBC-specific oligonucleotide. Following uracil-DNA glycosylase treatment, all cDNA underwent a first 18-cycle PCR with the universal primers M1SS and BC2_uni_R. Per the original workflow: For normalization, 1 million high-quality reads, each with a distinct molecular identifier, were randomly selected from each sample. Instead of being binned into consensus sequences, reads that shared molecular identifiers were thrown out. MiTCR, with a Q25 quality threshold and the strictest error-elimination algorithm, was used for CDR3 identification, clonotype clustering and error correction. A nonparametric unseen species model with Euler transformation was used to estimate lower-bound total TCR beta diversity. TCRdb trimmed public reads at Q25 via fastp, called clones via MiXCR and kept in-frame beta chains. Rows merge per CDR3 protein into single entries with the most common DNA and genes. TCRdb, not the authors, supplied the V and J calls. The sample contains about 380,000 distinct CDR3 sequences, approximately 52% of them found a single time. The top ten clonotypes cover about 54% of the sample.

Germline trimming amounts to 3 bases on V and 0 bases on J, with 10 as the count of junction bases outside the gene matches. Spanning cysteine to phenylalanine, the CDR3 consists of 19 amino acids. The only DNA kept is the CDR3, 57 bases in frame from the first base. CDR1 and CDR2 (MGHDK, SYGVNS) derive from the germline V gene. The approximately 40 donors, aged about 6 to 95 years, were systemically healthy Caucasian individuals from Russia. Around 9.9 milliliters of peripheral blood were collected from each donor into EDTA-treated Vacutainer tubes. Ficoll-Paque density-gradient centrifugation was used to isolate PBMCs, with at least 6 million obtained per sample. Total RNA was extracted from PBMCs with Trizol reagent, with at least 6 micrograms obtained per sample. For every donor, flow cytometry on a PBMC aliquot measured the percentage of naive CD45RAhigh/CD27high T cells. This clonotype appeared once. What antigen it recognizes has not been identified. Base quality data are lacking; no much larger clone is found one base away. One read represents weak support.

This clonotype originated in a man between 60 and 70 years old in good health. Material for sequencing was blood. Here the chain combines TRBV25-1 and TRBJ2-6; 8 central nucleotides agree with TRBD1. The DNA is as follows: TGTGCCAGCAGTGAGGAGCCCGGACAGGGAAGCTCTGGGGCCAACGTCCTGACTTTC. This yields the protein CASSEEPGQGSSGANVLTF.